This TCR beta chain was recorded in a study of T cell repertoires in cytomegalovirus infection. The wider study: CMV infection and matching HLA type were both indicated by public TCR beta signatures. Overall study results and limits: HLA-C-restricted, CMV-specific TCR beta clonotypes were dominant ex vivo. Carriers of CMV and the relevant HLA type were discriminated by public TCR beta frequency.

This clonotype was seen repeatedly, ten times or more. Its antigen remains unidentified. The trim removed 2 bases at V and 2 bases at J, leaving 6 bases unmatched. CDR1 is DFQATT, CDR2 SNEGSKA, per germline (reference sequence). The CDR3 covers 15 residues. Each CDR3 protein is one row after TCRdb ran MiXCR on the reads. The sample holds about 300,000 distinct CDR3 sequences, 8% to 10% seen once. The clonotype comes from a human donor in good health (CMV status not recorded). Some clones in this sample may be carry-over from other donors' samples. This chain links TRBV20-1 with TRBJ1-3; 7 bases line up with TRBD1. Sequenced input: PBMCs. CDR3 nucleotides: TGCAGTGCTAGATCCACCGACAGGGCTGGAAACACCATATATTTT. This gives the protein CSARSTDRAGNTIYF.